Each of the 20 T cell receptor beta chains below was sequenced from the same sample in a study of blood T cell repertoires in COVID-19. TCRdb keeps only in-frame clones here, not all; method: immunoSEQ multiplex PCR. The repertoire holds about 320,000 clones, with over 70% as singletons. Sequencing input: peripheral blood. The receptors shown here come from a woman between 50 and 59 years old with acute or convalescent COVID-19.

The J gene is TRBJ2-1, the V gene TRBV7-9, with a tentative D call TRBD2 (6 bases). V lost 4 bases and J lost 4, with 8 bases in between. This CDR3 is 13 amino acids long. Germline CDR1 is SEHNR and CDR2 is FQNEAQ (reference sequence). The CDR3 reads CASSWGVYNEQFF. The CDR3, as DNA: TGTGCCAGCAGCTGGGGGGTATACAATGAGCAGTTCTTC.

The DNA of the CDR3 is TGTGCCAGCAGCCAGCGAGGGGGATCAAACACTGAAGCTTTCTTT. It translates to CASSQRGGSNTEAFF. This sequence joins TRBV7-2 and TRBJ1-1; tentative D call: TRBD1 (6 bases). V was shortened by 5 bases and J by 2 bases, with 15 bases between the two germline ends. The CDR3 is made up of 15 amino acids. Germline lookup yields CDR1 SGHTA and CDR2 FQGNSA. The complete variable domain, with remaining parts taken from reference TRBV7-2 and TRBJ1-1, reads GAGVSQSPSNKVTEKGKDVELRCDPISGHTALYWYRQSLGQGLEFLIYFQGNSAPDKSGLPSDRFSAERTGGSVSTLTIQRTQQEDSAVYLCASSQRGGSNTEAFFGQGTRLTVV.

The chain carries TRBV6-5 and TRBJ1-2; D is unresolved. Germline V gene sequence: CDR1 MNHEY, CDR2 SVGAGI. Trimming left V 5 bases short and J 5 bases short, with 9 bases between. This CDR3 is built from 12 residues. CDR3 nucleotide sequence: TGTGCCAGCAGTCCCTTCGGGTATGGCTACACCTTC. Translation: CASSPFGYGYTF.

The rearrangement uses TRBV2 and TRBJ1-5; TRBD1 matches 9 bases. V dropped 8 bases and J dropped 5; count of bases not matched to a gene: 10. The CDR3 contains 15 residues. The germline gives CDR1 SNHLY, CDR2 FYNNEI. The CDR3 bases are TGTGCCAGCGGGCCCGGGACAGGGCTGGATCAGCCCCAGCATTTT. Its translation is CASGPGTGLDQPQHF. The complete variable domain, with remaining parts taken from reference TRBV2 and TRBJ1-5, reads EPEVTQTPSHQVTQMGQEVILRCVPISNHLYFYWYRQILGQKVEFLVSFYNNEISEKSEIFDDQFSVERPDGSNFTLKIRSTKLEDSAMYFCASGPGTGLDQPQHFGDGTRLSIL.

This clone was seen only a few times. The chain links TRBV2 to TRBJ2-6, with no clear D. CDR3 length equals 16 residues. CDR1 is SNHLY, CDR2 FYNNEI, per germline. V was pared by 6 bases and J by 2 bases, with 14 bases between. Here the CDR3 DNA reads TGTGCCAGCAGGACCCTTTACAGAACTGGGGCCAACGTCCTGACTTTC. Translating gives CASRTLYRTGANVLTF.

This clone has a handful of counts. J is TRBJ1-5 and V is TRBV27; D uncertain. The germline V gene has CDR1 MNHEY and CDR2 SMNVEV (reference sequence). V lost 1 base to trimming and J lost 7 bases, with 8 bases between them. The CDR3 runs to 13 residues. CDR3 sequence: CASSLFLGQPQHF. The CDR3 nucleotides are TGTGCCAGCAGTTTATTCCTAGGACAGCCCCAGCATTTT.

The chain has TRBV11-1 and TRBJ1-1; D ambiguous. Deletions cut 2 bases from V and 3 bases from J, with 7 bases between. Germline lookup yields CDR1 SGHAT and CDR2 FQDESV (reference sequence). The CDR3 runs 13 residues. In DNA, the CDR3 is TGTGCCAGCAGCTTAACGCGTCACACTGAAGCTTTCTTT. Protein: CASSLTRHTEAFF.

The rearrangement joins TRBV6-5 to TRBJ1-6, with a possible D match to TRBD1 (6 bases). V was trimmed by 0 bases and J by 7 bases, leaving 10 bases between them. The CDR3 sequence is 15 residues long. Per the germline V gene, CDR1 is MNHEY and CDR2 is SVGAGI. The CDR3 loop reads CASSYSQGQNSPLHF. Written as DNA, the CDR3 is TGTGCCAGCAGTTACTCGCAGGGGCAAAATTCACCCCTCCACTTT.

This chain links TRBV5-1 with TRBJ2-1; the match to TRBD2 covers 10 bases. The trim removed 4 bases at V and 9 bases at J, leaving 13 bases unmatched. The CDR3 spans 16 residues. Germline CDR1 is SGHRS and CDR2 is YFSETQ. The CDR3 here is CASSPRPLAGEVEQFF. DNA of the CDR3: TGCGCCAGCAGCCCTCGACCTCTAGCGGGAGAGGTTGAGCAGTTCTTC.

The chain is built from TRBV30 and TRBJ1-2; 7 bases are shared with TRBD1. This CDR3 has 13 amino acids. Losses at the gene ends were 2 bases for V and 4 bases for J; bases not matched to a gene: 4. Germline-derived CDR1 and CDR2 are GTSNPN and SVGIG (reference sequence). The CDR3 bases are TGTGCCTGGAGTCGACAGGGTTTCTATGGCTACACCTTC. Protein: CAWSRQGFYGYTF.

In its sample, this clone was seen a few times. The rearrangement joins TRBV27 to TRBJ2-2, with 7 nucleotides matching TRBD1. CDR3 size: 16 residues. Germline values: CDR1 MNHEY, CDR2 SMNVEV (reference sequence). With 4 bases clipped from V and 1 base from J, the junction kept 6 bases outside the gene matches. CDR3 loop: CASSWGQLQNTGELFF. In DNA form, the CDR3 reads TGTGCCAGCAGTTGGGGACAGCTTCAGAACACCGGGGAGCTGTTTTTT.

The chain couples TRBV2 to TRBJ1-5; D possibly corresponds to TRBD1 (6 bases). This CDR3 has 15 amino acids. V was shortened by 3 bases and J by 3 bases, with 12 bases between the two germline ends. Per germline, CDR1 SNHLY and CDR2 FYNNEI. The CDR3 reads CASSEGGGTNQPQHF. The DNA of the CDR3 is TGTGCCAGCAGTGAGGGAGGGGGAACCAATCAGCCCCAGCATTTT.

This chain uses TRBV29-1 with TRBJ1-1, with 8 bases lining up with TRBD1. The J segment lost 3 bases and the V segment lost 7 bases, leaving 7 bases of the junction unmatched. This CDR3 has 13 amino acids. The V gene's germline CDR1 is SQVTM and CDR2 ANQGSEA. The CDR3 nucleotides are TGCAGCGCTAGACCACAGGGGGACACTGAAGCTTTCTTT. Its protein product is CSARPQGDTEAFF.

The chain joins TRBV6-1 to TRBJ1-2, with D perhaps matching TRBD1 (5 bases). Germline V gene lookup returns CDR1 MNHNS and CDR2 SASEGT. The CDR3 consists of 18 residues. The V gene lost 4 bases and the J gene lost 7 bases, with 28 bases spanning the gap. The CDR3 loop reads CASSGAPGRESSSGGYTF. The CDR3, as DNA: TGTGCCAGCAGTGGGGCGCCAGGGAGGGAATCGTCGTCAGGTGGCTACACCTTC.

The chain carries TRBV3-1 (or the pseudogene TRBV3-2) and TRBJ1-1; tentative D call: TRBD1 (6 bases). V lost 3 bases and J 11 bases, leaving 16 bases between the germline ends. CDR1 LGHDT and CDR2 YNNKEL come from the germline V gene (reference sequence). The length of the CDR3 is 13 residues. The CDR3 here is CASSQGTYTPAFF. In DNA form, the CDR3 reads TGTGCCAGCAGCCAGGGGACATATACTCCGGCTTTCTTT.

This clone was recorded a few times. CDR3 DNA: TGCGCCAGCATGAAGGGGGGGTACACTGAAGCTTTCTTT. It yields the protein CASMKGGYTEAFF. J is TRBJ1-1 and V is TRBV10-2; a weak D match, TRBD1 (6 bases). This CDR3 has 13 amino acids. CDR1 is WSHSY, CDR2 SAAADI, per germline. Deletions cut 7 bases from V and 3 bases from J, with 12 bases between.

V is TRBV29-1 and J is TRBJ1-2, with TRBD1 matching over 10 bases. V dropped 6 bases and J dropped 3; count of bases not matched to a gene: 4. The CDR3 loop spans 13 amino acids. Germline CDR1 SQVTM, CDR2 ANQGSEA. CDR3 in DNA: TGCAGCGTGCTCGGACAGGGGGACTATGGCTACACCTTC. This encodes CSVLGQGDYGYTF.

This clone occurred once. The chain carries TRBV30 and TRBJ2-1, with a possible D match to TRBD1 (6 bases). The V gene lost 0 bases and the J gene lost 5 bases, with 8 bases spanning the gap. From germline, CDR1 is GTSNPN and CDR2 SVGIG (reference sequence). The CDR3 has 13 residues. Here the CDR3 DNA reads TGTGCCTGGAGTGTTGACAGGCACAATGAGCAGTTCTTC. Translating it yields CAWSVDRHNEQFF.

The V and J genes are TRBV19 and TRBJ2-1; D unclear. Germline-derived CDR1 and CDR2 are LNHDA and SQIVND (reference sequence). The CDR3 extends over 14 amino acids. The V and J ends lost 7 bases and 0 bases respectively, with 10 bases between them. This CDR3 reads CASTRSTSYNEQFF. The DNA for the CDR3 is TGTGCCAGTACGCGGTCAACCTCCTACAATGAGCAGTTCTTC.

The chain couples TRBV7-8 to TRBJ1-4; 9 bases map to TRBD1. The ends lost 4 bases at V and 5 bases at J; junction bases unmatched: 8. This CDR3 contains 16 residues. Germline V gene lookup returns CDR1 SGHVS and CDR2 FQNEAQ. The CDR3 nucleotides are TGTGCCAGCAGCTCTCCTACTGACAGGGGGAATGAAAAACTGTTTTTT. This gives the protein CASSSPTDRGNEKLFF. Drawing the rest from reference TRBV7-8 and TRBJ1-4, the complete variable domain is GAGVSQSPRYKVAKRGQDVALRCDPISGHVSLFWYQQALGQGPEFLTYFQNEAQLDKSGLPSDRFFAERPEGSVSTLKIQRTQQEDSAVYLCASSSPTDRGNEKLFFGSGTQLSVL.